This T cell receptor (beta chain) was documented in a study of blood T cell repertoires in COVID-19. Whole-study context: The cDNA or gDNA used as material had been derived from T cells, B-cell-depleted T cells, or PBMCs.

Participants came from roughly 23 US areas, aged roughly 18 to 89 years. V lost 1 base, J lost 0 bases, and 7 bases lay in between. The CDR3 consists of 14 residues. Germline CDR1 MGHRA, CDR2 YSYEKL. Libraries were prepared by immunoSEQ multiplex PCR; TCRdb keeps only in-frame clonotypes and omits some of them. Among around 230,000 clones listed, around 90% were seen once. Sequenced: PBMCs or T cells enriched from blood (not recorded which). V usage is TRBV4-1 and J usage is TRBJ2-7, with D possibly matching TRBD2 (6 bases). This receptor was obtained from a woman in her twenties or thirties who had recovered from COVID-19. CDR3 DNA sequence: TGCGCCAGCAGCCAAGTCGGGAGCTCCTACGAGCAGTACTTC. It encodes CASSQVGSSYEQYF.